The entry below gives a single T cell receptor beta chain sequence along with its context. What it binds is not known. Repertoires were generated with immunoSEQ multiplex PCR, while TCRdb's copy carries only in-frame clones and drops some. Counted here are fewer than 85,000 clones, about 94% occurring once; the ten biggest clones make up 0.53%. The data stem from a study of graft-versus-host responses after intestinal transplantation. Study at large: Anti-thymocyte globulin induction preceded about 3 years of tacrolimus and steroid maintenance in all recipients.

V shed 1 base and J shed 5 bases, with 11 bases lying between them. The CDR3 runs 14 residues. The germline gives CDR1 MNHNY, CDR2 SVGAGI (reference sequence). Study-level findings and limits: The recipient marrow held GvH clones, and some of them showed up first in ileum or blood. Early post-transplant HvG declines tracked with peak circulating GvH clone levels.

This material consisted of unstimulated CD8+ T cells sorted from spleen or lymph node cells, taken before intestinal transplant. The V gene is TRBV6-6, the J gene TRBJ2-5, with D uncertain. The clonotype comes from a human donor who received an intestinal transplant. CDR3 sequence (DNA): TGTGCCAGCAGTTACTTTCTGGGTTGGGAGACCCAGTACTTC. Its translation is CASSYFLGWETQYF.